The 11 T cell receptor beta chains in this list originate from one sample, sequenced in a study of blood T cells in healthy people across ages. A second roughly 6 to 12 cycle PCR used barcoded and J-beta primers. TCRdb recomputed calls from the 5' RACE reads with MiXCR, one row per CDR3 protein. Of about 730,000 distinct CDR3 sequences listed, approximately 43% were seen once; the top ten hold more than 20%. Sequenced sample: blood. The receptor source for this set is a woman aged 55-75 years in good health.

This clonotype has more than one count but fewer than ten. This chain links TRBV24-1 with TRBJ2-3, with 9 bases fitting TRBD2. The CDR3 loop spans 15 amino acids. V lost 8 bases to trimming and J lost 5 bases; unmatched junction nucleotides: 10. From germline, CDR1 is KGHDR and CDR2 SFDVKD. CDR3 nucleotides: TGTGCCACCAAGGCTAGCGGGAAGAGGGGAGATACGCAGTATTTT. Protein product: CATKASGKRGDTQYF.

The chain combines TRBV4-3 with TRBJ2-7; 9 nucleotides match TRBD1. CDR1 is LGHNA and CDR2 is YSLEER in the germline V gene. This CDR3 region has 16 residues. The trim removed 4 bases at V and 5 bases at J, leaving 12 bases unmatched. The CDR3: CASSRDPGQGGNEQYF. The DNA for the CDR3 is TGCGCCAGCAGCCGGGACCCGGGACAGGGAGGAAACGAGCAGTACTTC.

V is TRBV24-1 and J is TRBJ2-4; 7 bases agree with TRBD2. There are 14 residues in the CDR3. Germline V gene lookup returns CDR1 KGHDR and CDR2 SFDVKD. Trimming at V came to 7 bases and at J to 3 bases, leaving 5 bases not matched to a gene. CDR3 amino acids: CATSVPGGKNIQYF. The CDR3 coding sequence is TGTGCCACCAGCGTCCCGGGAGGCAAAAACATTCAGTACTTC.

This clonotype was seen ten or more times. The chain uses TRBV7-2 and TRBJ1-6; TRBD1 is a possible D gene (5 bases). Germline V lookup: CDR1 SGHTA, CDR2 FQGNSA. The V and J ends lost 2 bases and 14 bases respectively, with 16 bases between them. The CDR3 length is 14 residues. The CDR3 loop reads CASSLPRDGRTLHF. The CDR3, as DNA: TGTGCCAGCAGCTTACCCCGGGACGGCCGAACCCTCCACTTT.

This clonotype was seen more than once but under ten times. V gene TRBV4-1 combines with J gene TRBJ2-3; TRBD1 agrees at 8 bases. V lost 4 bases to trimming and J lost 0 bases; unmatched junction nucleotides: 6. The CDR3 is 16 residues long. Germline-derived CDR1 and CDR2 are MGHRA and YSYEKL. The CDR3 coding sequence is TGCGCCAGCAGCCCGCCGACAGGGGAGAGCACAGATACGCAGTATTTT. Translated: CASSPPTGESTDTQYF.

The chain is built from TRBV20-1 and TRBJ1-2; possible D gene TRBD1, 6 bases. The CDR3 length is 15 residues. Germline CDR1 and CDR2: DFQATT and SNEGSKA (reference sequence). Deletions cut 0 bases from V and 4 bases from J, with 15 bases between. CDR3 DNA: TGCAGTGCTAGAGATTTGGACAGACAAGCCTATGGCTACACCTTC. It is translated as CSARDLDRQAYGYTF.

The table lists this clonotype with a few counts. The chain links TRBV5-1 to TRBJ2-7, with TRBD2 matching over 7 bases. V gave up 2 bases and J gave up 5 bases; unmatched junction bases: 10. CDR3 length equals 15 residues. CDR1 and CDR2 (germline): SGHRS, YFSETQ. The CDR3: CASSFAAGETDEQYF. In DNA form, the CDR3 reads TGCGCCAGCAGCTTCGCGGCGGGAGAGACCGACGAGCAGTACTTC.

In this sample, this clonotype turned up a few times. The chain carries TRBV5-1 and TRBJ2-3, with D possibly being TRBD1 or TRBD2 (5 bases each). The length of the CDR3 is 15 residues. Trimming pared 0 bases from V and 4 bases from J, leaving 12 bases between. CDR1 is SGHRS and CDR2 is YFSETQ in the germline V gene. CDR3 sequence reads: CASSLVGVGADTQYF. CDR3 sequence (DNA): TGCGCCAGCAGCTTGGTGGGGGTAGGGGCAGATACGCAGTATTTT.

The gene calls are TRBV12-5 and TRBJ2-7, with D possibly TRBD2 on 5 matching bases. The J call is doubtful: the DNA matches TRBJ2-4 better. The CDR3 is 15 amino acids. Germline assignment: CDR1 LGHNT and CDR2 FRNRAP. The CDR3 protein is CASGFTREAKNIQYF. As DNA, the CDR3 is TGTGCTAGTGGTTTCACAAGGGAGGCCAAAAACATTCAGTACTTC.

V gene TRBV20-1 combines with J gene TRBJ2-1, with D perhaps matching TRBD1 or TRBD2 (5 bases each). The V and J ends lost 6 bases and 6 bases respectively, with 24 bases between them. This CDR3 region has 16 residues. Looked up from germline, CDR1 is DFQATT and CDR2 is SNEGSKA (reference sequence). The CDR3 sequence: CSAPQIRRDGVNEQFF. The CDR3 bases are TGCAGTGCCCCTCAGATTCGCAGGGACGGGGTCAATGAGCAGTTCTTC.

J is TRBJ2-4 and V is TRBV9, with TRBD2 as a possible D gene (6 bases). The J call may be in error: the DNA end matches TRBJ2-7 better. CDR3 length equals 15 residues. Germline V lookup: CDR1 SGDLS, CDR2 YYNGEE. DNA of the CDR3: TGTGCCAGCAGCCCCCTGGAGGGGCACCTCTACGAGCAGTACTTC. Its protein product is CASSPLEGHLYEQYF.